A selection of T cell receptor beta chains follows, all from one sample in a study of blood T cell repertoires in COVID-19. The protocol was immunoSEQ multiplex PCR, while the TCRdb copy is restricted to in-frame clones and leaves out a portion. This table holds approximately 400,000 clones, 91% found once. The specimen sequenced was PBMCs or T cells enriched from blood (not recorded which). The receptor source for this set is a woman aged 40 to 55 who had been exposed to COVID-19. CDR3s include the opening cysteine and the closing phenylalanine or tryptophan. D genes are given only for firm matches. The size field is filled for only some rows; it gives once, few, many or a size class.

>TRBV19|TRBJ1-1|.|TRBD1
CASSIRGTGGTEAFF
TGTGCCAGTAGTATACGGGGCACAGGGGGGACTGAAGCTTTCTTT
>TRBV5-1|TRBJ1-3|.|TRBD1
CASSLEAHRGNGNTIYF
TGCGCCAGCAGCTTGGAAGCCCACAGGGGAAACGGAAACACCATATATTTT
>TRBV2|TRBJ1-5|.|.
CASSDRAPNQPQHF
TGTGCCAGCAGTGACAGGGCCCCTAATCAGCCCCAGCATTTT
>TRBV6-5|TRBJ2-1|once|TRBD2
CASRKGLAGYNEQFF
TGTGCCAGCAGGAAGGGACTAGCGGGGTACAATGAGCAGTTCTTC
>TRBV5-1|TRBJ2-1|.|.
CASSSIADYYNEQFF
TGCGCCAGCAGCTCAATAGCGGACTACTACAATGAGCAGTTCTTC
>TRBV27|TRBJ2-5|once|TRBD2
CASSLYPQDRGGRETQYF
TGTGCCAGCAGTTTATATCCCCAGGACCGGGGGGGGAGGGAGACCCAGTACTTC
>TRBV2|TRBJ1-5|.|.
CASRGSGNQPQHF
TGTGCCAGTCGAGGATCGGGCAATCAGCCCCAGCATTTT
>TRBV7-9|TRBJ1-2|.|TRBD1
CASSLGQGPGGYTF
TGTGCCAGCAGCTTAGGACAGGGCCCTGGGGGCTACACCTTC
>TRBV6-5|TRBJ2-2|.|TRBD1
CASSTGENTGELFF
TGTGCCAGCAGTACAGGGGAAAACACCGGGGAGCTGTTTTTT
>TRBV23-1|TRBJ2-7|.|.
CASSQSAETTQQYF
TGCGCCAGCAGTCAATCCGCGGAGACTACGCAGCAGTACTTC
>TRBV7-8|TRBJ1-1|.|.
CASTFLGIGAGTEAFF
TGTGCCAGCACCTTCTTAGGGATTGGGGCAGGCACTGAAGCTTTCTTT
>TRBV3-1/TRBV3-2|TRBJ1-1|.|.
CASSPRTGGAGTEAFF
TGTGCCAGCAGCCCCCGCACGGGGGGCGCGGGCACTGAAGCTTTCTTT
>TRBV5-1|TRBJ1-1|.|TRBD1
CASSLRQGDTEAFF
TGCGCCAGCAGCCTCAGACAGGGTGACACTGAAGCTTTCTTT
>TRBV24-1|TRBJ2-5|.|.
CATSDPGSTQYF
TGTGCCACCAGTGATCCAGGGTCGACCCAGTACTTC
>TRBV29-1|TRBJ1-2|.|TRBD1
CSVGGTGGTSNYGYTF
TGCAGCGTGGGCGGGACAGGGGGGACGTCTAACTATGGCTACACCTTC
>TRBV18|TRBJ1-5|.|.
CASSPDKTNQPQHF
TGTGCCAGCTCACCGGACAAGACCAATCAGCCCCAGCATTTT
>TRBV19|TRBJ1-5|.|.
CASTISGSSYQPQHF
TGTGCCAGTACTATTAGTGGGAGTTCTTATCAGCCCCAGCATTTT
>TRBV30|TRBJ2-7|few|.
CAWSPAGMYEQYF
TGTGCCTGGAGTCCGGCAGGGATGTACGAGCAGTACTTC
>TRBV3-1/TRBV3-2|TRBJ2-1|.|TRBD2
CASSRSGSGYNEQFF
TGTGCCAGCAGTCGTAGCGGGAGCGGGTACAATGAGCAGTTCTTC
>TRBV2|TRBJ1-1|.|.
CASTLQENTEAFF
TGTGCCAGCACCCTACAGGAGAACACTGAAGCTTTCTTT
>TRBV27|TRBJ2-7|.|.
CASSLLGEANSYEQYF
TGTGCCAGCAGTTTGCTCGGGGAGGCAAACTCCTACGAGCAGTACTTC
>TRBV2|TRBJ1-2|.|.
CASRGEGVPHYGYTF
TGTGCCAGCCGAGGGGAGGGCGTCCCCCACTATGGCTACACCTTC
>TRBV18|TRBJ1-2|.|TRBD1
CASSPWTGDGYTF
TGTGCCAGCTCACCGTGGACAGGGGATGGCTACACCTTC
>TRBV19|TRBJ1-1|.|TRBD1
CASSPLTSGTGAEAFF
TGTGCCAGTAGCCCTCTCACCTCCGGGACAGGGGCTGAAGCTTTCTTT
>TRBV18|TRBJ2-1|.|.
CASSPLDRPYNEQFF
TGTGCCAGCTCACCCCTAGACAGGCCATACAATGAGCAGTTCTTC
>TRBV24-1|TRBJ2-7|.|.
CATSDIVGQGALVVSSYEQYF
TGTGCCACCAGTGATATCGTGGGCCAAGGGGCCCTGGTAGTTAGCTCCTACGAGCAGTACTTC
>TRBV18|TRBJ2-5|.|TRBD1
CASSFRQGQETQYF
TGTGCCAGCTCGTTCCGACAGGGCCAAGAGACCCAGTACTTC
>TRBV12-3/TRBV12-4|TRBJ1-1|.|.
CASSRRTLAEAFF
TGTGCCAGCAGCCGGAGAACCTTAGCTGAAGCTTTCTTT
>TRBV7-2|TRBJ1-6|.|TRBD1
CASSLGDRGYSPLHF
TGTGCCAGCAGCTTAGGGGACAGGGGATACTCACCCCTCCACTTT
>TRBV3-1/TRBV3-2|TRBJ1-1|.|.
CASSSQGYTEAFF
TGTGCCAGCAGCTCGCAGGGGTACACTGAAGCTTTCTTT
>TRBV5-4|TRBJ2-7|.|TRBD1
CASSRGQGVYEQYF
TGTGCCAGCAGCAGGGGACAGGGGGTCTACGAGCAGTACTTC
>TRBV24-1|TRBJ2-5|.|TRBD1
CATSDPDRDVGTQYF
TGTGCCACCAGTGACCCCGACAGGGATGTGGGGACCCAGTACTTC
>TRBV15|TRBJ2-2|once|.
CATSRDRNTGELFF
TGTGCCACCAGCAGGGACAGGAACACCGGGGAGCTGTTTTTT
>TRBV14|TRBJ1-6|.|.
CASSQDRGTNSPLHF
TGTGCCAGCAGCCAAGATAGGGGTACAAATTCACCCCTCCACTTT
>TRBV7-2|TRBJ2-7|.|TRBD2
CASSLVLGLALSEQYF
TGTGCCAGCAGCTTAGTCTTGGGACTAGCCTTAAGCGAGCAGTACTTC
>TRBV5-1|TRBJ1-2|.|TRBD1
CASSFVDRGQDGYTF
TGCGCCAGCAGCTTTGTCGACAGGGGGCAGGATGGCTACACCTTC
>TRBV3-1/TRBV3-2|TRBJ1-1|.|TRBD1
CASRKQGAGVTEAFF
TGTGCCAGCCGGAAACAGGGGGCTGGGGTCACTGAAGCTTTCTTT
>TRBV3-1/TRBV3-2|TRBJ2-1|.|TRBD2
CASSQEGRGGQFNEQFF
TGTGCCAGCAGCCAAGAGGGTCGGGGGGGCCAGTTCAATGAGCAGTTCTTC
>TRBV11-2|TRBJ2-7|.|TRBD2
CASSSLAGGIYEQYF
TGTGCCAGCAGCTCTCTAGCGGGGGGGATCTACGAGCAGTACTTC
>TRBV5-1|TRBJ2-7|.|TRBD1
CASRPDRLSYEQYF
TGCGCCAGCCGTCCGGACAGGCTCTCCTACGAGCAGTACTTC
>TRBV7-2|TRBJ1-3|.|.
CASSPRQHRSSGNTIYF
TGTGCCAGCAGCCCCCGCCAGCACAGATCCTCTGGAAACACCATATATTTT
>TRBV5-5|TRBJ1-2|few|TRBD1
CASSLAGTLTGGGYTF
TGTGCCAGCAGCCTGGCCGGGACCCTGACAGGGGGGGGCTACACCTTC
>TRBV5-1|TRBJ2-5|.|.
CASSLGPQTQETQYF
TGCGCCAGCAGCTTGGGACCACAGACCCAAGAGACCCAGTACTTC
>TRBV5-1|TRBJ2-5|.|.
CASTSGLGETQYF
TGCGCCAGCACCTCGGGACTGGGGGAGACCCAGTACTTC
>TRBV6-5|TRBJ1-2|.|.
CASSATSGGYTF
TGTGCCAGCAGCGCAACCAGCGGGGGCTACACCTTC
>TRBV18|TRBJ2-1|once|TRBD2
CASSPGIAGALGNEQFF
TGTGCCAGCTCACCAGGGATAGCGGGGGCGCTAGGAAATGAGCAGTTCTTC
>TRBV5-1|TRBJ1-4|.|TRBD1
CASRLGTGHEKLFF
TGCGCCAGTAGACTCGGGACAGGGCATGAAAAACTGTTTTTT
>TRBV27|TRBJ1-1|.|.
CASSFSFLGLNTEAFF
TGTGCCAGCAGTTTCTCCTTTTTGGGGCTCAACACTGAAGCTTTCTTT
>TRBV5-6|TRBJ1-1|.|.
CASSLSGSGTEAFF
TGTGCCAGCAGCTTGTCAGGGTCCGGAACTGAAGCTTTCTTT
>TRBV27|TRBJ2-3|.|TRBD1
CASSLSTRRRQGTSTDTQYF
TGTGCCAGCAGTTTATCGACGAGGCGGAGACAGGGGACCAGCACAGATACGCAGTATTTT
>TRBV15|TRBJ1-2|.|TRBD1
CATSRFPGQGGGYTF
TGTGCCACCAGCAGATTTCCGGGACAGGGGGGCGGCTACACCTTC
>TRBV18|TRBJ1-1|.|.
CASSPHRDTEAFF
TGTGCCAGCTCACCTCACAGGGACACTGAAGCTTTCTTT
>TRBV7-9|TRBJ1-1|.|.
CASSLDSRNTEAFF
TGTGCCAGCAGCTTAGATTCCAGAAACACTGAAGCTTTCTTT